The 7 T cell receptor beta chains below were found in one sample sequenced in a study of blood T cell repertoires in COVID-19. Method: immunoSEQ multiplex PCR; TCRdb's copy keeps in-frame clones and lacks some. The table shows some 150,000 clones, with roughly nine tenths occurring only once. The sample consisted of peripheral blood. The source is a man aged 55 to 69 with acute or convalescent COVID-19.

This clone has a single count. The chain couples TRBV9 to TRBJ2-7, with D perhaps matching TRBD1 (6 bases). This CDR3 is built from 13 residues. V gave up 4 bases and J gave up 4 bases, with 12 bases separating them. Germline CDR1 SGDLS, CDR2 YYNGEE. The CDR3 protein is CASSPEQGYEQYF. The CDR3 nucleotides are TGTGCCAGCAGCCCAGAACAGGGTTACGAGCAGTACTTC.

This rearrangement joins TRBV5-1 to TRBJ1-4; maybe TRBD1 (6 bases). The germline V gene encodes CDR1 SGHRS and CDR2 YFSETQ. Trimming pared 5 bases from V and 11 bases from J, leaving 22 bases between. The CDR3 totals 15 residues. The CDR3 sequence is CASSFTGREGEKLFF. As DNA, the CDR3 is TGCGCCAGCAGTTTTACAGGGCGTGAGGGGGAGAAACTGTTTTTT. The complete variable domain, with remaining parts taken from reference TRBV5-1 and TRBJ1-4, reads KAGVTQTPRYLIKTRGQQVTLSCSPISGHRSVSWYQQTPGQGLQFLFEYFSETQRNKGNFPGRFSGRQFSNSRSEMNVSTLELGDSALYLCASSFTGREGEKLFFGSGTQLSVL.

The CDR3 region is CASSLSGSNTEAFF. CDR3 bases: TGTGCCAGCAGCCTATCCGGGAGCAACACTGAAGCTTTCTTT. This chain joins TRBV4-2 and TRBJ1-1; D is unresolved. V shed 4 bases and J shed 2 bases, with 11 bases lying between them. The CDR3 sequence is 14 residues long. Germline-derived CDR1 and CDR2 are LGHNA and YNFKEQ.

The chain joins TRBV4-3 to TRBJ2-1, with 9 nucleotides matching TRBD1. This CDR3 is built from 19 residues. Losses at the gene ends were 4 bases for V and 5 bases for J; bases not matched to a gene: 18. Germline assignment: CDR1 LGHNA and CDR2 YSLEER. CDR3 nucleotide sequence: TGCGCCAGCAGCCTTAGGACAGGGGCGAACGAGCCGTCAAACAATGAGCAGTTCTTC. Its protein product is CASSLRTGANEPSNNEQFF.

This clone was observed once. This chain links TRBV24-1 with TRBJ2-3; 10 nucleotides match TRBD1. CDR1 and CDR2 (germline): KGHDR, SFDVKD. Trimming cost V 7 bases and J 1 base; bases outside gene matches: 4. CDR3 length equals 15 residues. The CDR3 bases are TGTGCCACCAGCTCCGGGACAGGGGGCACAGATACGCAGTATTTT. Protein product: CATSSGTGGTDTQYF.

The chain employs TRBV5-4 and TRBJ1-3; possibly TRBD1 for D (5 bases). The CDR3 loop spans 17 amino acids. The germline CDR1 and CDR2 sequences are SGHNT and YYREEE (reference sequence). Trimming removed 4 bases from V and 0 bases from J, with 17 bases in between. The CDR3: CASSRDSHRRSGNTIYF. The CDR3 DNA is TGTGCCAGCAGCAGGGACTCCCACCGGCGCTCTGGAAACACCATATATTTT.

The CDR3 region has the DNA TGTGCCAGCAGCCTCGGACTAATCTCCTACAATGAGCAGTTCTTC. This sequence encodes CASSLGLISYNEQFF. The chain employs TRBV14 and TRBJ2-1; D perhaps matches TRBD2 (6 bases). This CDR3 region has 15 residues. Germline lookup yields CDR1 SGHDN and CDR2 FVKESK. Trimming shortened V by 4 bases and J by 0 bases, and 10 bases separated the two germline ends.